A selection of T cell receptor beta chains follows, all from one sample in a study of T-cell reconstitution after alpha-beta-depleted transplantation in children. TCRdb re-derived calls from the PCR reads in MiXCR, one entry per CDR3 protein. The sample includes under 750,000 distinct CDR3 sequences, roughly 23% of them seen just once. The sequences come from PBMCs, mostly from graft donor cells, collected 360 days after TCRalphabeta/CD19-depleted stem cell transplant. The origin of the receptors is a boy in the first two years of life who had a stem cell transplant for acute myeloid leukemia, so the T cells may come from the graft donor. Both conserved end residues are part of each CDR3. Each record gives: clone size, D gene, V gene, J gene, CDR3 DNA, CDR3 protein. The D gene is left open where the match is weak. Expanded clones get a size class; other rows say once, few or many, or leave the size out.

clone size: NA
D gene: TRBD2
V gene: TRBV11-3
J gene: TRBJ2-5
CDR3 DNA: TGTGCCAGCAGCTCCCGCGGTCCGCGGGGGGTTCGAGAGACCCAGTACTTC
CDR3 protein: CASSSRGPRGVRETQYF

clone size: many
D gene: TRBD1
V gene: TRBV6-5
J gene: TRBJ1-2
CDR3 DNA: TGTGCCAGCATGTCAGGGGGCGATAGCTACACCTTC
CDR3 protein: CASMSGGDSYTF

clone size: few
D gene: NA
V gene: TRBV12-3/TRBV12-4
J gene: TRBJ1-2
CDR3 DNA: TGTGCCAGCAGTGCTACAGAAAACTATGGCTACACCTTC
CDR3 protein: CASSATENYGYTF

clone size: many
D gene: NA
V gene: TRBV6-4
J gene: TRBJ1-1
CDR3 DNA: TGTGCCAGCAGTGTGGAAACAGGGAGTAAAGCTTTCTTT
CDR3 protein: CASSVETGSKAFF

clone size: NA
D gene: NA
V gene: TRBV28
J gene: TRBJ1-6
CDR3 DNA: TGTGCCAGCAGTTTACGGGTTGGGTTGGCCAATTCACCCCTCCACTTT
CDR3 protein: CASSLRVGLANSPLHF

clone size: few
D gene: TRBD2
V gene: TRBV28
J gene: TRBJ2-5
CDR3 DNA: TGTGCCAGCAGTTATCGACTAGCGGTCCCGGAGACCCAGTACTTC
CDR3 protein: CASSYRLAVPETQYF

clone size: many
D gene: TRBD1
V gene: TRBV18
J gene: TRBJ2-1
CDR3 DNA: TGTGCCAGCTCACCAGACAGGGGAGGTGAGCAGTTCTTC
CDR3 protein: CASSPDRGGEQFF

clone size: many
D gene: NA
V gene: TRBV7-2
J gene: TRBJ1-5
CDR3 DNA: TGTGCCAGCAGCTTAGCAGGACTGATCAATCAGCCCCAGCATTTT
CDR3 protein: CASSLAGLINQPQHF

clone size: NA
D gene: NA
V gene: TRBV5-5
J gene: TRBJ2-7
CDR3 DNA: TGTGCCAGCAGCTTGGCGCCTTCACAAATTCCCTACGAGCAGTACTTC
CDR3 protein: CASSLAPSQIPYEQYF

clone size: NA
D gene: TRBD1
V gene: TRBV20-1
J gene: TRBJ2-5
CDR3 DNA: TGCAGTGCTGCCCGACAGGGGAGAGGCCAAGAGACCCAGTACTTC
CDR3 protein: CSAARQGRGQETQYF

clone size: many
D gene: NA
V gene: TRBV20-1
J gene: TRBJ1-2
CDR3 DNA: TGCAGTGCTAGAGATGCGAGCATCCACTATGGCTACACCTTC
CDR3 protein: CSARDASIHYGYTF

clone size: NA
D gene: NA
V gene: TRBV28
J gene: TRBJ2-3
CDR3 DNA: TGTGCCAGCAGTTTATCTGGTCGTTCGGCTGGCGGGGTTCTCACAGATACGCAGTATTTT
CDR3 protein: CASSLSGRSAGGVLTDTQYF

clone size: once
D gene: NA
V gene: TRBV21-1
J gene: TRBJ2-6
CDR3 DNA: TGTGCCAGCAGCAACGGGGCCGAATTCTCTGGGGCCAACGTCCTGACTTTC
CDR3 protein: CASSNGAEFSGANVLTF